A single sample gave rise to the 2 T cell receptor beta chains below, sequenced in a study of blood T cell repertoires in COVID-19. Generated by immunoSEQ multiplex PCR, the TCRdb table keeps only in-frame clones and is missing some. The sample consists of fewer than 200,000 clones, approximately 84% of them appearing once. The sequencing sample was made of peripheral blood. The receptor source for this set is a man in his forties or fifties who had recovered from COVID-19.

This chain links TRBV30 with TRBJ2-3; 10 nucleotides match TRBD1. V dropped 4 bases and J dropped 2; count of bases not matched to a gene: 15. The germline V gene has CDR1 GTSNPN and CDR2 SVGIG (reference sequence). This CDR3 is built from 18 residues. CDR3: CAWIPLHRDRGHTDTQYF. In nucleotides, the CDR3 is TGTGCCTGGATTCCCCTCCACCGGGACAGGGGTCACACAGATACGCAGTATTTT.

CDR3 DNA sequence: TGCGCCAGCAGCGACGGAGGCTATGGCTACACCTTC. Encoded protein: CASSDGGYGYTF. The genes are TRBV4-3 and TRBJ1-2; D gene unclear. CDR3 length equals 12 residues. CDR1 is LGHNA and CDR2 is YSLEER in the germline V gene. V was clipped by 5 bases and J by 4 bases, with 8 bases between them.